This is a list of T cell receptor beta chains from one sample in a study of blood T cell repertoires in COVID-19. TCRdb's table, derived via immunoSEQ multiplex PCR, lists solely in-frame clones and lacks some. The sample gives about 480,000 clones, approximately 92% of which show up once; 0.8% to 0.9% is in the top ten. The sequencing sample was made of peripheral blood. All receptors derive from a man aged 18 to 30 with COVID-19, enrolled during active disease. The CDR3 runs from the conserved cysteine through the conserved F or W. The order of the fields is V gene, D gene, clone size, J gene, CDR3 DNA, CDR3 protein. A D gene is named only where the DNA matches it firmly. Clone size is shown for a subset of rows, as once, few, many or a class of expanded clone.

TRBV19	.	.	TRBJ1-2	TGTGCCAGTAGTGCTACTTTTGGCTACACCTTC	CASSATFGYTF
TRBV5-6	.	.	TRBJ2-4	TGTGCCAGCAGCTTGGGGGGCAAATTTTACAAAAACATTCAGTACTTC	CASSLGGKFYKNIQYF
TRBV6-6	TRBD2	.	TRBJ2-2	TGTGCCAGCAGTCCCGGGACTAGCGGGGGGCCCCGTAACACCGGGGAGCTGTTTTTT	CASSPGTSGGPRNTGELFF
TRBV19	.	.	TRBJ2-5	TGTGCCAGTAGCGAGACAGAAGAGACCCAGTACTTC	CASSETEETQYF
TRBV7-2	.	.	TRBJ1-2	TGTGCCAGCAGCTTCGGGACTCTGAAGGGCTACACCTTC	CASSFGTLKGYTF
TRBV7-6	.	.	TRBJ2-5	TGTGCCAGCAGCGTGCGGTATGGATCCGGGCAAGAGACCCAGTACTTC	CASSVRYGSGQETQYF
TRBV27	TRBD1	.	TRBJ2-5	TGTGCCAGCAGTGCCTTGACAGGGGGCGCAGAGACCCAGTACTTC	CASSALTGGAETQYF
TRBV5-4	.	once	TRBJ2-1	TGTGCCAGCAGCATCGGGGGAAGGGGTGACAATGAGCAGTTCTTC	CASSIGGRGDNEQFF
TRBV2	TRBD1	.	TRBJ1-5	TGTGCCAGCAGTGGGACAGGGATGGTGCAGCCCCAGCATTTT	CASSGTGMVQPQHF
TRBV2	.	.	TRBJ2-1	TGTGCCACCCTTAACTCCGGGACTCCTGGTCCTAATGAGCAGTTCTTC	CATLNSGTPGPNEQFF
TRBV5-6	TRBD2	.	TRBJ2-1	TGTGCCAGCAGCTTAGGTGGGAGGGCCCACAATGAGCAGTTCTTC	CASSLGGRAHNEQFF
TRBV5-4	.	.	TRBJ1-5	TGTGCCAGCAGCTCAGGTCCCCATCCTCAGCCCCAGCATTTT	CASSSGPHPQPQHF
TRBV21-1	.	once	TRBJ2-7	TGTGCCAGCATCGAAAACATCTACGAGCAGTACTTC	CASIENIYEQYF
TRBV7-3	TRBD2	once	TRBJ2-7	TGTGCCAGCAGCTTATTTGCGGGAGGGCACGAGCAGTACTTC	CASSLFAGGHEQYF
TRBV5-8	TRBD2	.	TRBJ2-1	TGTGCCAGCAGCTGGGGACTAGCATCCTACAATGAGCAGTTCTTC	CASSWGLASYNEQFF
TRBV27	.	.	TRBJ1-1	TGTGCCAGCAGTTTATGGCCGAACACTGAAGCTTTCTTT	CASSLWPNTEAFF
TRBV4-1	.	once	TRBJ1-5	TGCGCCAGCAGCCCCGAAGCGGGGATAGGTCAGCCCCAGCATTTT	CASSPEAGIGQPQHF
TRBV5-1	.	.	TRBJ2-2	TGCGCCAGCAGCCCGCGACCAGGGTTGGGAAACACCGGGGAGCTGTTTTTT	CASSPRPGLGNTGELFF
TRBV19	TRBD2	.	TRBJ2-2	TGTGCCAGTAGTACCCCGCGGGCAGGACGGGAGGGCCGGGAGCTGTTTTTT	CASSTPRAGREGRELFF
TRBV3-1/TRBV3-2	TRBD1	.	TRBJ1-3	TGTGCCAGCAGCCCTCAGGGACAGCGTTCTGGAAACACCATATATTTT	CASSPQGQRSGNTIYF
TRBV2	.	.	TRBJ2-7	TGTGCCAGCACCGGGGTCGCGGGGCGGCAGTACTTC	CASTGVAGRQYF
TRBV19	TRBD2	.	TRBJ2-2	TGTGCCAGTAGTACCCACGCTAGCGGGAGGGCTTCCGGGGAGCTGTTTTTT	CASSTHASGRASGELFF
TRBV5-5	TRBD2	once	TRBJ2-3	TGTGCCAGCAGCATAACTAGCGATACTAGCACAGATACGCAGTATTTT	CASSITSDTSTDTQYF
TRBV10-3	.	.	TRBJ2-7	TGTGCCATCAGTGAGTCGGCGTCTAGCGAGGAGCAGTACTTC	CAISESASSEEQYF
TRBV6-5	.	.	TRBJ2-1	TGTGCCAGCAGTTACCTAACAGGGAGGGGATACAATGAGCAGTTCTTC	CASSYLTGRGYNEQFF
TRBV6-4	.	.	TRBJ1-1	TGTGCCAGCAGTGCACAGGCGAACACTGAAGCTTTCTTT	CASSAQANTEAFF